The source of this TCR beta chain is a study of PD-1 blockade in classical Hodgkin lymphoma. In regard to this clone: Its antigen is unknown. The same CDR3 can be traced to other DNA sequences in this sample.

The V end lost 6 bases, the J end lost 6 bases, and 12 bases lay between the germline ends. Germline CDR1 is MDHEN and CDR2 is SYDVKM. The CDR3 covers 12 residues. Study-wide points: Healthy donors were reported to have higher baseline TCR diversity than newly diagnosed patients. Researchers reported that CD4+ TCR diversity, though not CD8+, rose significantly by C4D1. Although disease activity or prior therapy may be involved, causes of the repertoire differences remain undefined. Whoever responded completely had baseline diversity much like that seen in newly diagnosed patients.

The protocol was immunoSEQ multiplex PCR, while the TCRdb copy is restricted to in-frame clones and leaves out a portion. The sample holds about 46,000 clones, around 80% seen once. Every patient had relapsed following autologous stem cell transplantation, and cohorts differed in brentuximab vedotin exposure. Sequenced material: peripheral blood mononuclear cells (PBMCs), taken before the second cycle of nivolumab. The receptor was derived from a human donor with classical Hodgkin lymphoma. The rearrangement uses TRBV28 and TRBJ2-7, with D perhaps TRBD1 (6 bases). As DNA, the CDR3 is TGTGCCAGCAGCCGGCAGGGGCGCGAGCAGTACTTC. Protein: CASSRQGREQYF.